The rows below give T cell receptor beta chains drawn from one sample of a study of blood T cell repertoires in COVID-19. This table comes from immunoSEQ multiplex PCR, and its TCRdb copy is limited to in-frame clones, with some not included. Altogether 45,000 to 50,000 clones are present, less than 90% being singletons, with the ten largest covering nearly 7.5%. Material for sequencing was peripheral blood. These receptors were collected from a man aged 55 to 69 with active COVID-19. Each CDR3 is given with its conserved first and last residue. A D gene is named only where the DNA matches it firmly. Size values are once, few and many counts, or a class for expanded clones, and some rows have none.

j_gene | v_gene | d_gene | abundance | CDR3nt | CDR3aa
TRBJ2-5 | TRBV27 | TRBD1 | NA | TGTGCCAGCGGGAACAGGGGATTTGGAGAGACCCAGTACTTC | CASGNRGFGETQYF
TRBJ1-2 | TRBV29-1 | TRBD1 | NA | TGCAGCGTACCGGGACAGGGGTCGGATGGCTACACCTTC | CSVPGQGSDGYTF
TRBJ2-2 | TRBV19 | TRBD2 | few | TGTGCCAGTAGTACCTTACTAGCGGGAGGCACCGGGGAGCTGTTTTTT | CASSTLLAGGTGELFF
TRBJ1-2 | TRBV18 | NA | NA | TGTGCCAGCTCGACGGGGGGCCCATTTGATGCCCCCTATGGCTACACCTTC | CASSTGGPFDAPYGYTF
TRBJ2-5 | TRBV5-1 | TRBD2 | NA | TGCGCCAGCAGCTCACTACTAGCGGGCACGGCAAAGACCCAGTACTTC | CASSSLLAGTAKTQYF
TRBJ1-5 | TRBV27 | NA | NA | TGTGCCAGCCGGCGGACACACAATCAGCCCCAGCATTTT | CASRRTHNQPQHF
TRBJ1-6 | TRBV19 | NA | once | TGTGCCAGTAGTGTCACAGGGACCACCTATAATTCACCCCTCCACTTT | CASSVTGTTYNSPLHF
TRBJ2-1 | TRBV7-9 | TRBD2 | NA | TGTGCCAGCAGCGAGAGCGGGAGCTCCTACAATGAGCAGTTCTTC | CASSESGSSYNEQFF
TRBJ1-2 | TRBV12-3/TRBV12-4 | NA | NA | TGTGCCAGCAGTTTGGGCCTCCTGGGCGGCTACACCTTC | CASSLGLLGGYTF
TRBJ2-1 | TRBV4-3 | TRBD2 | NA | TGCGCCAGCAGCCAAGATAGACTAGCTTTCGGTATAGATGAGCAGTTCTTC | CASSQDRLAFGIDEQFF
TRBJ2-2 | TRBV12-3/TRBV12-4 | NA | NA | TGTGCCAGCAGTAAACAGGGCGACGGGGAGCTGTTTTTT | CASSKQGDGELFF
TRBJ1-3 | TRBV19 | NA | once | TGTGCCAGTACCCCCAACGGGGGTGGAAACACCATATATTTT | CASTPNGGGNTIYF
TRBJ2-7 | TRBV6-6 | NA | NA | TGTGCCAGCAGCTCGGGAGCCGTTGCCGAGCAGTACTTC | CASSSGAVAEQYF
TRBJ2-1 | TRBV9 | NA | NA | TGTGCCAGCAGCCCTTCAAGGGGAGGATGGAATGAGCAGTTCTTC | CASSPSRGGWNEQFF
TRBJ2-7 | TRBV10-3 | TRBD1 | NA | TGTGCCATCAGCGACTGGGACAGGACCTACGAGCAGTACTTC | CAISDWDRTYEQYF
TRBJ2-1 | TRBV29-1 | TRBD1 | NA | TGCAGCGTTGATTCGCGACAGGGGGCAAATGAGCAGTTCTTC | CSVDSRQGANEQFF
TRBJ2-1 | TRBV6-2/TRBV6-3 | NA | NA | TGTGCCAGCAGTTACCCGGACAGAGAGCAGTTCTTC | CASSYPDREQFF
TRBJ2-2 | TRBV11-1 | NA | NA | TGTGCCAGCAGCTCATCCGGGTGGGGGGAGCTGTTTTTT | CASSSSGWGELFF
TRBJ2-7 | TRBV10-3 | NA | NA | TGTGCCATGTCAGGGTCCCCGGGGGACGAGCAGTACTTC | CAMSGSPGDEQYF
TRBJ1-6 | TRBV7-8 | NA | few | TGTGCCAGCAGCTTAAGGAGGGGAAGTAATTCACCCCTCCACTTT | CASSLRRGSNSPLHF
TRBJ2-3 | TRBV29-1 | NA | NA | TGCAGCGTCCTTTCCGGGGGTGGCACAGATACGCAGTATTTT | CSVLSGGGTDTQYF
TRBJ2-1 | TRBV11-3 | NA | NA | TGTGCCAGCAGCGGTGCCCTGGACAGCTCCTACAATGAGCAGTTCTTC | CASSGALDSSYNEQFF
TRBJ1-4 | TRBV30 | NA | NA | TGTGCCTGTCTAAATTTGCCGCCTAATGAAAAACTGTTTTTT | CACLNLPPNEKLFF
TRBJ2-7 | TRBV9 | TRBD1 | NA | TGTGCCAGCAGCGTTAGCTCACAGGGGTTCTCCTACGAGCAGTACTTC | CASSVSSQGFSYEQYF
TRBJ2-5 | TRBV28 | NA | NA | TGTGCCAGCACGGAAGGGGGGGAAGAGACCCAGTACTTC | CASTEGGEETQYF
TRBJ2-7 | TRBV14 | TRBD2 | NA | TGTGCCAGCAGCCACCCAGGGACTAGCGGGTTCTTCCTGAGCTTC | CASSHPGTSGFFLSF
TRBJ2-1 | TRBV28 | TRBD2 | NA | TGTGCCAGCAGTTCCCCTAGCGGGGGGGGCTTTAATGAGCAGTTCTTC | CASSSPSGGGFNEQFF
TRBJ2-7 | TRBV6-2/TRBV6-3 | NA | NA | TGTGCCAGCAGCGATAACAGGGTACCCTACGAGCAGTACTTC | CASSDNRVPYEQYF
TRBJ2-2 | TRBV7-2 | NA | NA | TGTGCCAGCAGCTACAGGGTAGGGGCCGGGGAGCTGTTTTTT | CASSYRVGAGELFF